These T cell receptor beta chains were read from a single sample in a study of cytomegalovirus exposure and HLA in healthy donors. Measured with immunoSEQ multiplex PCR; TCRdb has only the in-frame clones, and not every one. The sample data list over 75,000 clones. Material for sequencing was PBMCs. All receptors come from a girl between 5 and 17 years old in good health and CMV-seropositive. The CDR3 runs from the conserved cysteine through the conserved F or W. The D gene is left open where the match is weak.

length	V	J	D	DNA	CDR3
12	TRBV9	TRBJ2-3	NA	TGTGCCAGCAGCCTCCAGGTAGATACGCAGTATTTT	CASSLQVDTQYF
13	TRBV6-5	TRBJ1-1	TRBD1	TGTGCCAGCAGAAGACAGGGGAACACTGAAGCTTTCTTT	CASRRQGNTEAFF
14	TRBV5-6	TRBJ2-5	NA	TGTGCCAGCAGCCTGCGAGGTGTCCAAGAGACCCAGTACTTC	CASSLRGVQETQYF
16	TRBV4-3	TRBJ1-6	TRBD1	TGCGCCAGCAGCCAGACGTTCGACAGGGTGGATTCACCCCTCCACTTT	CASSQTFDRVDSPLHF
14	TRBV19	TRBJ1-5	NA	TGTGCCAGTAGTCAGTGGAGTGAGGATCAGCCCCAGCATTTT	CASSQWSEDQPQHF
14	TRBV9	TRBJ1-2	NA	TGTGCCAGCAACGCAGGGGATAGGGGCTATGGCTACACCTTC	CASNAGDRGYGYTF
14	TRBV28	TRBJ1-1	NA	TGTGCCAGCAGTCCCCTGGTGGCGAACACTGAAGCTTTCTTT	CASSPLVANTEAFF
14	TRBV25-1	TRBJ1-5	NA	TGTGCCAGCAGTGAAAGGGGAAGCAATCAGCCCCAGCATTTT	CASSERGSNQPQHF
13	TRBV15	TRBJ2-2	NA	TGTGCCACCAGCAGCCTCAACACCGGGGAGCTGTTTTTT	CATSSLNTGELFF
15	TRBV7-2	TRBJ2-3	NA	TGTGCCAGCAGAATCCCCCGACAGCTCACAGATACGCAGTATTTT	CASRIPRQLTDTQYF
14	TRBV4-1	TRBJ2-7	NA	TGCGCCAGCAGCCAAGAAGGGGGTGTCGACGAGCAGTACTTC	CASSQEGGVDEQYF
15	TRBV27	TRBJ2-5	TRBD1	TGTGCCAGCAGTTTATGGGCAGGGGGCTTCGAGACCCAGTACTTC	CASSLWAGGFETQYF
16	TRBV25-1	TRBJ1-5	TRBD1	TGTGCCAGCAGTGGGGGGACAGGCGGCCCCAATCAGCCCCAGCATTTT	CASSGGTGGPNQPQHF
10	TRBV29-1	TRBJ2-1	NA	TGCAGCTTTCTCTACAATGAGCAGTTCTTC	CSFLYNEQFF
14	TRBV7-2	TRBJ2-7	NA	TGTGCCAGCAGCTTAACACCTCGGGGGTACGAGCAGTACTTC	CASSLTPRGYEQYF
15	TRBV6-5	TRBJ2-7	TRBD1	TGTGCCAGCAGCCGACCCGGACAGGGAGGCTACGAGCAGTACTTC	CASSRPGQGGYEQYF
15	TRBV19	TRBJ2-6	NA	TGTGCCAGTAGGGTACAGGGAACTGGGGCCAACGTCCTGACTTTC	CASRVQGTGANVLTF
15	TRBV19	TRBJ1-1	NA	TGTGCCAGTAAACCGGGACACAACATGAACACTGAAGCTTTCTTT	CASKPGHNMNTEAFF
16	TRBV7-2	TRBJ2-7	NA	TGTGCCAGCAGCTTAGATCAGGGCCCACGCTCCTACGAGCAGTACTTC	CASSLDQGPRSYEQYF
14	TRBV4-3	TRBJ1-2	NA	TGCGCCAGCAGCCAATCCTACAGGGACTATGGCTACACCTTC	CASSQSYRDYGYTF
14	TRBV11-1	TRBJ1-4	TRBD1	TGTGCCAGCAGCCTACAGGGGAGCGGTGAAAAACTGTTTTTT	CASSLQGSGEKLFF
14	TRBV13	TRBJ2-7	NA	TGTGCCAGCAGCTTCGGATGGCGAGGAGGCGAGCAGTACTTC	CASSFGWRGGEQYF
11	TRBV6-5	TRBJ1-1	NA	TGTGCCAGCAGTAGGGGCCATGAAGCTTTCTTT	CASSRGHEAFF
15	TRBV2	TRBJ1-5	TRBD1	TGTGCCAGCAGTCCGGGACAGGGCGGCGTTCAGCCCCAGCATTTT	CASSPGQGGVQPQHF
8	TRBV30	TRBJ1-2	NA	TGTTACAGCTGGGGCTACACCTTC	CYSWGYTF
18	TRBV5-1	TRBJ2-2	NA	TGCGCCAGCAGCTTTATGTATTCTGTGACAGAGAACACCGGGGAGCTGTTTTTT	CASSFMYSVTENTGELFF
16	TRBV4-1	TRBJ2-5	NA	TGCGCCAGCAGCCAAGAATCGGGGGGCGGATTAGAGACCCAGTACTTC	CASSQESGGGLETQYF
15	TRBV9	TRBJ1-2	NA	TGTGCCAGCAGCGTAGGGACAATTATTAACTATGGCTACACCTTC	CASSVGTIINYGYTF
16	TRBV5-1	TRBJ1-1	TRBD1	TGCGCCAGCAGCGTGGGGACAGGGGGCAAAAACACTGAAGCTTTCTTT	CASSVGTGGKNTEAFF
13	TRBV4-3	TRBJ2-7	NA	TGCGCCAGCAGCCAAAGCGAAGGATACGAGCAGTACTTC	CASSQSEGYEQYF
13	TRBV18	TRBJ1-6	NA	TGTGCCAGCTCATCAGACAGGCCCTCACCCCTCCACTTT	CASSSDRPSPLHF
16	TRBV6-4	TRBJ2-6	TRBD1	TGTGCCAGCAGAACAGGGGTCGTTCCTGGGGCCAACGTCCTGACTTTC	CASRTGVVPGANVLTF
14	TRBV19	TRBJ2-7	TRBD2	TGTGCCACGGGGGGGACGGGCAATTCCTACGAGCAGTACTTC	CATGGTGNSYEQYF
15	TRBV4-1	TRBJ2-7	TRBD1	TGCGCCAGCAGCCTGACAGGGGGGGATTCCTACGAGCAGTACTTC	CASSLTGGDSYEQYF
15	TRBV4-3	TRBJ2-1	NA	TGCGCCAGCAGCCAAGTATGGGGCAAGGACAATGAGCAGTTCTTC	CASSQVWGKDNEQFF
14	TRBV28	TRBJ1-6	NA	TGTGCCAGCAGTTTGGCAAGGGGGTCTTCACCCCTCCACTTT	CASSLARGSSPLHF
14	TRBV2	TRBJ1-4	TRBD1	TGTGCCAGCAGCTGGACAGGGGACGTCGAAAAACTGTTTTTT	CASSWTGDVEKLFF
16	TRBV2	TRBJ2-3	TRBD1	TGTGCCAGCAGTGATGAGACAGGGTGGGGCACAGATACGCAGTATTTT	CASSDETGWGTDTQYF
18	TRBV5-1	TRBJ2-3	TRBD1	TGCGCCAGCAGCTTGTTGATCTCACAGGGGACGAGGTTTGATACGCAGTATTTT	CASSLLISQGTRFDTQYF
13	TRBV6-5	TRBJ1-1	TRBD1	TGTGCCAGCAGTATGGGACAGGGGCCTGAAGCTTTCTTT	CASSMGQGPEAFF
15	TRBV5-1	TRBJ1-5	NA	TGCGCCAGCAGCTTGGATCCTGGGCTCAATCAGCCCCAGCATTTT	CASSLDPGLNQPQHF
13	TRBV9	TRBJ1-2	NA	TGTGCCAGCAGCGCTATCCTGACATATGGCTACACCTTC	CASSAILTYGYTF
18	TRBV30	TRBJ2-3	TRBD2	TGTGCCTGGAGTCCGGGACTAGCGGGGGGGCAGGGTACAGATACGCAGTATTTT	CAWSPGLAGGQGTDTQYF
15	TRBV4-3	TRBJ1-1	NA	TGCGCCAGCAGCCAAGACAGGGCCTCTAACACTGAAGCTTTCTTT	CASSQDRASNTEAFF
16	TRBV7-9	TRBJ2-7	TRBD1	TGTGCCAGCAGCGGTCGCACGGGACAGGGGTCTAGCGAGCAGTACTTC	CASSGRTGQGSSEQYF
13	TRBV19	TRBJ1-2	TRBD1	TGTGCCAGTAGTCGGGACAGGGACTATGGCTACACCTTC	CASSRDRDYGYTF
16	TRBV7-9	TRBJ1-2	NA	TGTGCCAGCAGCCTCATAGGCCTAGAGGATGACTATGGCTACACCTTC	CASSLIGLEDDYGYTF
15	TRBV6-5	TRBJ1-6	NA	TGTGCCAGCAGTTACGACAGGCCATATAATTCACCCCTCCACTTT	CASSYDRPYNSPLHF
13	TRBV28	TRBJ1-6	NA	TGTGCCAGCAGTTTATTCCGGAATTCACCCCTCCACTTT	CASSLFRNSPLHF
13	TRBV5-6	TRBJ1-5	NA	TGTGCCAGCAGCTTGTTAGGCGGTCAGCCCCAGCATTTT	CASSLLGGQPQHF
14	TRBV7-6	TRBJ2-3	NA	TGTGCCAGCAGCTTAGGCACAGGCACAGATACGCAGTATTTT	CASSLGTGTDTQYF
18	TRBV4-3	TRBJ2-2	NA	TGCGCCAGCAGCCAAGAATTGGGGTGGGGCTACAACACCGGGGAGCTGTTTTTT	CASSQELGWGYNTGELFF
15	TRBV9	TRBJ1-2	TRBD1	TGTGCCAGCAGCGTAGAAACAGGGGGGGACTATGGCTACACCTTC	CASSVETGGDYGYTF
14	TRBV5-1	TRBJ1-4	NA	TGCGCCAGCAGCCCCCAGAGGGGGACCGAAAAACTGTTTTTT	CASSPQRGTEKLFF
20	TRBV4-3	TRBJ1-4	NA	TGCGCCAGCAGCCAAACAACTCAGAGCCACTATCTCCTGACTAATGAAAAACTGTTTTTT	CASSQTTQSHYLLTNEKLFF
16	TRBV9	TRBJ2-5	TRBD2	TGTGCCAGCAGCCCACCATCAGCGGGGGCACAAGAGACCCAGTACTTC	CASSPPSAGAQETQYF
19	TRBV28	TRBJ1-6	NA	TGTGCCAGCAGTTTTGGGGGTATCTCTCTATGGGGGGTTAATTCACCCCTCCACTTT	CASSFGGISLWGVNSPLHF
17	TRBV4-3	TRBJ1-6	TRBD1	TGCGCCAGCAGCCAAGAGCCCAGGGGGTTTTATAATTCACCCCTCCACTTT	CASSQEPRGFYNSPLHF
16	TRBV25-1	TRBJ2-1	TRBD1	TGTGCCAGCAGTGAATTTGGGGACAGGGGGAACAATGAGCAGTTCTTC	CASSEFGDRGNNEQFF